Shown below are 11 T cell receptor beta chains from a single sample sequenced in a study of T cells in Graves' hyperthyroidism and ophthalmopathy. RNA transcripts served as the template for amplifying TCR beta CDR3 regions. Primed by the HTBI set, a first-round RT-PCR was run on the TCR CDR3. TCRdb independently ran MiXCR on the multiplex PCR reads; one entry per CDR3 protein. Counted here are about half a million distinct CDR3 sequences, about a fifth occurring once; the ten biggest clones make up more than 20%. The sequencing input was blood. These receptors all come from a man aged 18 to 29 with Graves' hyperthyroidism.

This clonotype was counted at least ten times. The V gene is TRBV28, the J gene TRBJ2-2; TRBD1 might be the D (6 bases). V was cut by 7 bases and J by 6 bases, with 15 bases left in between. Germline loops: CDR1 MDHEN, CDR2 SYDVKM. This CDR3 has 14 amino acids. CDR3 in DNA: TGTGCCAGCACTTGGGGAAGGGGGTCCGGGGAGCTGTTTTTT. This sequence encodes CASTWGRGSGELFF. The full variable domain, completed using reference TRBV28 and TRBJ2-2, is DVKVTQSSRYLVKRTGEKVFLECVQDMDHENMFWYRQDPGLGLRLIYFSYDVKMKEKGDIPEGYSVSREKKERFSLILESASTNQTSMYLCASTWGRGSGELFFGEGSRLTVL.

This clonotype was detected ten times or more. The V gene is TRBV5-1, the J gene TRBJ1-1; 7 bases map to TRBD1. This CDR3 region has 14 residues. Trimming cost V 2 bases and J 5 bases; bases outside gene matches: 6. The germline CDR1 and CDR2 sequences are SGHRS and YFSETQ. This chain's CDR3 is CASSFGQEGTEAFF. In DNA form, the CDR3 reads TGCGCCAGCAGCTTTGGACAGGAAGGGACTGAAGCTTTCTTT. The full variable domain, its missing parts supplied by reference TRBV5-1 and TRBJ1-1, is KAGVTQTPRYLIKTRGQQVTLSCSPISGHRSVSWYQQTPGQGLQFLFEYFSETQRNKGNFPGRFSGRQFSNSRSEMNVSTLELGDSALYLCASSFGQEGTEAFFGQGTRLTVV.

In this sample, this clonotype turned up once. This chain links TRBV7-8 with TRBJ2-5; possible D gene TRBD1, 5 bases. This CDR3 region has 15 residues. Germline V gene lookup returns CDR1 SGHVS and CDR2 FQNEAQ. The V and J ends lost 4 bases and 5 bases respectively, with 17 bases between them. The CDR3 bases are TGTGCCAGCAGCTCCAAGGGGCTTATCGGGGAGACCCAGTACTTC. Translating gives CASSSKGLIGETQYF.

This clonotype has at least ten counts. The CDR3 coding sequence is TGTGCCAGCAGCGTAGCAAGGACAGGGATCTATGGCTACACCTTC. Protein product: CASSVARTGIYGYTF. This chain uses TRBV9 with TRBJ1-2; TRBD1 agrees at 8 bases. This CDR3 region has 15 residues. The junction had 5 bases not matched to a gene; V was cut back by 0 bases and J by 4 bases. Germline CDR1 SGDLS, CDR2 YYNGEE.

The rearrangement joins TRBV25-1 to TRBJ1-2; D remains unclear. This CDR3 contains 14 residues. Germline lookup yields CDR1 MGHDK and CDR2 SYGVNS. The V and J ends lost 2 bases and 4 bases respectively, with 11 bases between them. The CDR3 coding sequence is TGTGCCAGCAGTGAAAGAGGGCAGACCTATGGCTACACCTTC. It is translated as CASSERGQTYGYTF.

J is TRBJ1-6 and V is TRBV28, with D hard to call. The CDR3 has 15 residues. Germline CDR1 MDHEN, CDR2 SYDVKM. The ends were cut back, 6 bases at V and 2 bases at J, with 11 bases in the middle. CDR3 protein: CASSHRAPYNSPLHF. As DNA, the CDR3 is TGTGCCAGCAGCCATAGGGCACCCTATAATTCACCCCTCCACTTT.

This clonotype was seen many times. The chain carries TRBV13 and TRBJ2-7; D is undetermined. Trimming took 4 bases from V and 3 from J, leaving 10 bases between them. Looked up from germline, CDR1 is PRHDT and CDR2 is FYEKMQ (reference sequence). This CDR3 comprises 13 residues. CDR3 sequence reads: CASSSYLDYEQYF. The CDR3 DNA is TGTGCCAGCAGCTCCTATCTCGACTACGAGCAGTACTTC.

V usage is TRBV3-1 and J usage is TRBJ2-5; 10 bases agree with TRBD2. CDR3 length: 15 residues. Per germline, CDR1 LGHDT and CDR2 YNNKEL (reference sequence). V was clipped by 4 bases and J by 3 bases; unmatched bases: 5. This chain's CDR3 is CASSPRTSGKETQYF. The CDR3 DNA sequence: TGTGCCAGCAGCCCTCGGACTAGCGGCAAAGAGACCCAGTACTTC.

The V call is TRBV20-1, the J call TRBJ2-5; possible D gene TRBD1, 6 bases. Germline lookup yields CDR1 DFQATT and CDR2 SNEGSKA (reference sequence). This CDR3 has 15 residues. The germline V and J ends were trimmed by 6 bases and 5 bases, with 22 bases remaining between them. Here the CDR3 reads CSAAGGGGRRETQYF. Written as DNA, the CDR3 is TGCAGTGCCGCTGGGGGTGGGGGCCGGAGGGAGACCCAGTACTTC.

The table lists this clonotype with a few counts. V usage is TRBV2 and J usage is TRBJ1-5; 7 bases are a match to TRBD1. The CDR3 totals 14 residues. The V and J ends lost 6 bases and 4 bases, in that order; junction bases with no gene match: 6. The V gene's germline CDR1 is SNHLY and CDR2 FYNNEI. CDR3 nucleotides: TGTGCCAGCAGCCGGGACAGCTATAATCAGCCCCAGCATTTT. Translation gives CASSRDSYNQPQHF.

This chain uses TRBV19 with TRBJ1-1; maybe TRBD1 (5 bases). This CDR3 has 15 residues. V was clipped by 3 bases and J by 1 base, with 12 bases between them. Germline V gene lookup returns CDR1 LNHDA and CDR2 SQIVND (reference sequence). CDR3 protein: CASSIGLGGNTEAFF. CDR3 sequence (DNA): TGTGCCAGTAGTATCGGGTTGGGGGGGAACACTGAAGCTTTCTTT.